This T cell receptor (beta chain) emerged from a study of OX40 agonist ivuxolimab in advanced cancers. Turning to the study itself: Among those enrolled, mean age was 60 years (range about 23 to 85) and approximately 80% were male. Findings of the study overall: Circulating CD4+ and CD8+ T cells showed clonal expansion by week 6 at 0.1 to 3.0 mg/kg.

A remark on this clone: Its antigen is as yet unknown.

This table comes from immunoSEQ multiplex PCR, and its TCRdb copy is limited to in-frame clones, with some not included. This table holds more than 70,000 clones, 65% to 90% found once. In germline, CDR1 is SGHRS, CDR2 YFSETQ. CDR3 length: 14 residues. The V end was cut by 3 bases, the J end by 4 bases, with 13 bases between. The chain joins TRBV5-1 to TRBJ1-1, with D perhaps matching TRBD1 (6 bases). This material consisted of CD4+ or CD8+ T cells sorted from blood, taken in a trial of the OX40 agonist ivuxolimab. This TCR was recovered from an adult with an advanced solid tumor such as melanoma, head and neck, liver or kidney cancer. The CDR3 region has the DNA TGCGCCAGCAGCTGGACACAGGGAACCACTGAAGCTTTCTTT. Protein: CASSWTQGTTEAFF.